Below, one TCR beta chain is given with its context. Which antigen it targets is not known. No base-level quality is on record; no much larger clone is a single base apart. TCRbeta CDR3 regions were amplified from genomic DNA by means of the immunoSEQ Assay, a bias-controlled multiplex PCR. Turning to the authors' computational methods: The number of nucleated cells in each sample was estimated from the amplification of reference gene primers within the assay. Sequence reads were collapsed and filtered to measure the absolute abundance of every unique TCRbeta CDR3 rearrangement. For each sample, productive Simpson clonality was calculated by taking the square root of Simpson's diversity index across productive rearrangements. In TCRdb, the immuneACCESS table is reduced to in-frame sequences with V and J assigned. These tables do not hold every clone; where another copy was compared, an unresolved V gene accounts for under half, and the others remain unexplained. Clonal size and the V and J genes are those of that table, whereas D and trimming came from the DNA. This sample holds about 110,000 clones; approximately 80% were observed only once. The top ten clonotypes cover approximately 4.1% of the sample.

The source of the sample is a study of blood T cell repertoires in COVID-19 (TCRdb year 2020). Looking at the study overall: Samples from collaborators originated in the United States, Italy and Spain and spanned both the acute and convalescent phases of COVID-19. The prospective study material was composed of cDNA or gDNA derived from T cells, B-cell-depleted T cells, or PBMCs. The dataset comprised deeply sampled blood TCRbeta repertoires from subjects exposed to, actively infected with, or recovered from COVID-19. The repertoires were released in a freely available public database intended as a resource for research on the immune response to SARS-CoV-2. Samples came from the ongoing ImmuneRACE study (first 160 participants) plus 1,254 subjects from 6 global collaborators. The sample metadata nearly always contained a de-identified subject ID, COVID-19 status, age in years and sex. HLA class I and class II types, where available, came from metadata supplied by the sample provider rather than from assay-based typing. Paper-wide results and their limitations: Clinical and demographic metadata were provided uncurated, with the amount varying by source and participant.

Collaborating institutions collected whole blood in K2EDTA tubes following their own protocols. For TCRbeta analysis, collaborators shipped samples in one of three forms: frozen whole blood, isolated PBMCs, or DNA extracted from either of those sample types. The germline V gene (reference sequence) yields SEHNR for CDR1 and FQNEAQ for CDR2. Trimming costs V 2 bases and J 2 bases, and their ends lie 13 bases apart. The CDR3, from cysteine to phenylalanine, totals 16 residues. CDR3 DNA is the only sequence kept; it has 48 bases, read in frame from the first base. This TCR was sampled from a woman aged 70-85 years with acute or convalescent COVID-19. Sequences were obtained from peripheral blood. The chain is made from TRBV7-9 and TRBJ1-3; the best D guess is TRBD1, with 5 bases matching. Here the CDR3 is given as CASSLTGQIPGNTIYF. The DNA sequence is as follows: TGTGCCAGCAGCTTAACTGGACAAATACCTGGAAACACCATATATTTT.